The present T cell receptor (beta chain) was sequenced within a study of T cells in Graves' hyperthyroidism and ophthalmopathy. The study's findings and limits: Blood also carried most thyroid clonotypes expanded above 0.001. In simple terms, a model built on 13 V-J features told ophthalmopathy apart from stable hyperthyroidism.

On this clonotype: The antigen is unknown.

Diagnosis of hyperthyroidism was new in patients aged 18 to 65, and its duration was under 2 months. Fresh peripheral blood, 10 ml, was the source of the PBMCs. The CDR3 loop spans 18 amino acids. V shed 0 bases and J shed 4 bases, with 20 bases lying between them. Germline lookup yields CDR1 SGHRS and CDR2 YFSETQ. TCR beta CDR3 region amplification was performed from RNA transcripts. Primed by the HTBI set, a first-round RT-PCR was run on the TCR CDR3. One entry per CDR3 protein results from TCRdb running MiXCR on the multiplex PCR reads. The sample lists around 200,000 distinct CDR3 sequences, about 18% occurring once.

The receptor was isolated from a man aged 35 to 55 with Graves' hyperthyroidism. Sequenced: blood. The J gene is TRBJ1-3, the V gene TRBV5-1; possible D gene TRBD1, 5 bases. The CDR3 is CASSLGGPLVPLGNTIYF. CDR3 DNA sequence: TGCGCCAGCAGCTTGGGGGGCCCTCTCGTCCCCCTAGGAAACACCATATATTTT. The whole variable domain, remainder taken from reference TRBV5-1 and TRBJ1-3, is KAGVTQTPRYLIKTRGQQVTLSCSPISGHRSVSWYQQTPGQGLQFLFEYFSETQRNKGNFPGRFSGRQFSNSRSEMNVSTLELGDSALYLCASSLGGPLVPLGNTIYFGEGSWLTVV.